Here is one T cell receptor beta chain with its context. Its recognized antigen is unknown. Base qualities are not at hand, and no much larger clone is one base apart. The cysteine opens and the phenylalanine closes a CDR3 of 15 amino acids. Only the CDR3 DNA is retained, 45 bases long and in frame from the first base. Deletion took 2 bases off V and 6 bases off J, with a span of 14 bases between the germline ends. The germline V gene provides CDR1 ENHRY and CDR2 SYGVKD. These data originate in a study of neoadjuvant anti-PD-1 for oral cavity cancer listed by TCRdb under 2021. In the study overall: Before curative-intent surgical resection, most patients were given three to four biweekly doses of nivolumab at 3 mg/kg. For patients who did not progress, a fourth nivolumab dose was given around day 43, followed by definitive surgical resection on days 50-56. The parent correlative cohort included under 15 patients, with an approximately 33% response rate. Patients with complete response, partial response or stable disease by RECIST 1.1 were defined as responders, whereas patients with progression were defined as non-responders. Results and caveats for the whole study, not just this receptor: A higher pretreatment blood Treg/Th17 ratio correlated with both higher pretreatment blood TCRbeta clonality and lower post-treatment tumor TCRbeta clonality. After neoadjuvant nivolumab, T cell clonality (Gini index) in PBMCs was significantly higher in non-responders than in responders. Only three patients per response group were included in the TCR analyses, and the authors called for validation in larger cohorts.

According to the study, the label for this sample's time point signals: after neoadjuvant nivolumab, at surgical resection. Patients were newly diagnosed with stage II-IVA oral cavity squamous cell carcinoma and had received no prior systemic or radiation treatment. The cohort was composed of patients with HPV-negative, locally advanced oral cavity squamous cell carcinoma. Peripheral blood mononuclear cells were analyzed directly and were not maintained or expanded in culture. The samples were drawn from a longitudinal correlative study tied to a single-arm phase II trial testing neoadjuvant nivolumab in oral cavity squamous cell carcinoma. Genomic DNA-based TCRbeta sequencing was performed on subject-matched pre- and post-treatment PBMCs and tumors from three responders and three non-responders. Peripheral blood mononuclear cells were collected once before nivolumab treatment and again after treatment, at the time of surgery. The Maxwell RSC DNA from Cells kit was used to isolate genomic DNA from PBMCs.

For deep sequencing, PBMC libraries mostly used around 500 ng of input genomic DNA, with six replicates for each sample. Following the manufacturer's instructions, the team built TCRbeta libraries using the immunoSEQ hsTCRbeta kit. Sequencing of the completed libraries took place using an Illumina NovaSeq 6000 S4 flow cell after they had been pooled to 2.5 to 3.5 nM. As for how the authors treated the data: The immunoSEQ Analyzer was used for raw data preprocessing and quality control. The analysis was limited to productive rearrangements, and each clonotype was defined by a unique CDR3 amino acid sequence. Repertoire clonality was estimated as the Gini-Simpson index, which was computed with the R package tcR. Gini indices were compared with Student's t test, and associations with tumor size change were assessed by Pearson correlation. In its TCRdb copy, this immuneACCESS table keeps in-frame sequences only and misses some clones. Where compared with another copy, unresolved V genes explain less than half of these, and the others have no known cause. V and J calls plus clone size are reproduced from that table; the DNA served to infer D and trimming. The sample table holds roughly 8,800 clones, of which 64% were seen once. The ten most abundant clones make up 4.2% of the sample.

Source: PBMCs, taken after nivolumab (anti-PD-1) treatment. The chain is encoded by TRBV10-3 joined to TRBJ2-1; the best D guess is TRBD2, with 5 bases matching. The receptor was derived from a person between 40 and 80 years old with oral cavity squamous cell carcinoma. The CDR3 region reads CAISEEFSGSNEQFF. DNA sequence: TGTGCCATCAGTGAGGAATTTTCGGGATCCAATGAGCAGTTCTTC.